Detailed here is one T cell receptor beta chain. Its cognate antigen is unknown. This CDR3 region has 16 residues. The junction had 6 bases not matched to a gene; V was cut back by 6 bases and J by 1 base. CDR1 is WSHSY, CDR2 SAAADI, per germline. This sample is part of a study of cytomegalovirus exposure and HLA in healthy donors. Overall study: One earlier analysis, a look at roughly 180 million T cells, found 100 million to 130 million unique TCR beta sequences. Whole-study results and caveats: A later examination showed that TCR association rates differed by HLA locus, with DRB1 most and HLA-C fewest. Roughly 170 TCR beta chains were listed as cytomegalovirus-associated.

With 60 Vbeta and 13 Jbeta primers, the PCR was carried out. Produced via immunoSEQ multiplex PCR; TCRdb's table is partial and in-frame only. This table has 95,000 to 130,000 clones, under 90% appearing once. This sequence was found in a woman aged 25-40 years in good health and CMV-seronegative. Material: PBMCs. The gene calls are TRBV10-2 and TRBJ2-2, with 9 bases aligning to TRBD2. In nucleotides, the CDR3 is TGCGCCAGCAGATATTTTAGCGGGGGGAACACCGGGGAGCTGTTTTTT. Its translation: CASRYFSGGNTGELFF.